The 5 T cell receptor beta chains below were found in one sample sequenced in a study of vaccination and CD4 T cells after COVID-19 (dated by TCRdb to between 2021 and 2024). The receptor library was made with PCR. Instrument used: Illumina iSeq 100. At the Johns Hopkins FTIC core, DNA from the cultured CD4+ T cells underwent TCR sequencing with the Oncomine TCR Beta short-read assay. TCRdb took the public reads, trimmed them with fastp at Q25, ran MiXCR for clone calling and kept in-frame beta chains. All rows with the same CDR3 protein become a single entry with the most common DNA and genes. For this sample there are about 23,000 distinct CDR3 sequences; about 67% appear just once. The ten largest make up less than 25% of the sample. Reading the label with the study, this specimen's treatment or condition is: approximately nine-day PBMC culture with coronavirus spike peptide pools or control peptides (ViraFEST assay).

These TCRs' antigens remain unknown. Sequencing was performed on CD4+ T cells from blood, cultured in vitro, taken after SARS-CoV-2 vaccination. These receptors were taken from a human donor who received a COVID-19 vaccine.

The chain has TRBV11-2 and TRBJ1-2; tentative D call: TRBD1 (5 bases). Germline V gene lookup returns CDR1 SGHAT and CDR2 FQNNGV. V lost 5 bases, J lost 5 bases, and 18 bases lay in between. The CDR3 totals 15 residues. CDR3 coding DNA: TGTGCCAGCAGCGGTGTCCGGGACGGCCCATATGGCTACACCTTC. This sequence encodes CASSGVRDGPYGYTF.

The chain couples TRBV20-1 to TRBJ2-5; TRBD1 matches 8 bases. This CDR3 region has 14 residues. V lost 4 bases, J lost 5 bases, and 9 bases stayed unmatched. Looked up from germline, CDR1 is DFQATT and CDR2 is SNEGSKA (reference sequence). CDR3 nucleotide sequence: TGCAGTGCTATGCCCCCAGGGGGCTGGGAGACCCAGTACTTC. Protein: CSAMPPGGWETQYF.

The V call is TRBV6-5, the J call TRBJ2-7; the D gene is possibly TRBD1 (6 bases). The CDR3 has 14 residues. Germline CDR1 and CDR2: MNHEY and SVGAGI. The ends were cut back, 4 bases at V and 2 bases at J, with 12 bases in the middle. The CDR3 coding sequence is TGTGCCAGCAGTTCAAATAGACAGGCCTACGAGCAGTACTTC. It yields the protein CASSSNRQAYEQYF.

The rearrangement links TRBV5-1 to TRBJ1-1; tentative D call: TRBD1 (5 bases). CDR3 size: 14 residues. V was trimmed by 4 bases and J by 2 bases, leaving 12 bases between them. Germline V gene lookup returns CDR1 SGHRS and CDR2 YFSETQ. CDR3 in amino acids: CASSRDRSNTEAFF. In DNA form, the CDR3 reads TGCGCCAGCAGCCGCGACAGATCTAACACTGAAGCTTTCTTT.

The genes are TRBV15 and TRBJ1-5; D call uncertain. Germline CDR1 reads LNHNV; CDR2 reads YYDKDF (reference sequence). This CDR3 region has 19 residues. Trimming cost V 2 bases and J 0 bases, with 20 bases left between them. For the CDR3, the DNA is TGTGCCACCAGCAGATTCTCCGGGATCGTCCAATCTAGCAATCAGCCCCAGCATTTT. Protein: CATSRFSGIVQSSNQPQHF. Variable domain in full (rest from reference TRBV15 and TRBJ1-5): DAMVIQNPRYQVTQFGKPVTLSCSQTLNHNVMYWYQQKSSQAPKLLFHYYDKDFNNEADTPDNFQSRRPNTSFCFLDIRSPGLGDTAMYLCATSRFSGIVQSSNQPQHFGDGTRLSIL.